Following are 6 T cell receptor beta chains from one sample sequenced in a study of blood T cell repertoires in COVID-19. Sequencing was performed with immunoSEQ multiplex PCR; in TCRdb, only in-frame clones are kept and a portion is missing. Of 210,000 or so clones in the sample, 87% were seen once. Sequenced: peripheral blood. All receptors derive from a man aged 35 to 55 with active or convalescent COVID-19.

The rearrangement joins TRBV6-1 to TRBJ2-1; 9 bases are a match to TRBD2. CDR3 length: 15 residues. J lost 8 bases, V lost 2 bases, and 7 bases had no gene match. Germline CDR1 is MNHNS and CDR2 is SASEGT. The DNA for the CDR3 is TGTGCCAGCAGTGAACCGCGGCTAGCGGGATATGAGCAGTTCTTC. This sequence encodes CASSEPRLAGYEQFF.

CDR3 sequence (DNA): TGTGCCAGCAGTGGGGACAGGGGATTGTATGGCTACACCTTC. Protein product: CASSGDRGLYGYTF. The chain combines TRBV28 with TRBJ1-2, with TRBD1 matching 10 bases. Trimming cost V 5 bases and J 5 bases; bases outside gene matches: 5. CDR3 length: 14 residues. Germline V gene data show CDR1 as MDHEN and CDR2 as SYDVKM.

V gene TRBV9 combines with J gene TRBJ2-1, with D perhaps matching TRBD2 (5 bases). Germline V gene lookup returns CDR1 SGDLS and CDR2 YYNGEE. Trimming cost V 0 bases and J 8 bases, with 9 bases left between them. The CDR3 sequence is 13 residues long. For the CDR3, the DNA is TGTGCCAGCAGCGTAGGACTACGCGATGAGCAGTTCTTC. This translates into CASSVGLRDEQFF.

This chain connects TRBV27 to TRBJ2-7; 10 bases match TRBD1. With 1 base clipped from V and 6 bases from J, the junction kept 3 bases outside the gene matches. The CDR3 is 14 amino acids. From germline, CDR1 is MNHEY and CDR2 SMNVEV (reference sequence). The CDR3 nucleotides are TGTGCCAGCAGTTTATGGGACAGGGGTTCCGAGCAGTACTTC. Amino acids: CASSLWDRGSEQYF.

The CDR3 is CASSFGTSRLSGANVLTF. The DNA of the CDR3 is TGTGCCAGCAGTTTCGGGACATCAAGGCTCTCTGGGGCCAACGTCCTGACTTTC. The chain links TRBV27 to TRBJ2-6; D possibly corresponds to TRBD1 (6 bases). This CDR3 spans 18 amino acids. CDR1 is MNHEY, CDR2 SMNVEV, per germline (reference sequence). Deletions cut 3 bases from V and 0 bases from J, with 15 bases between.

This clone was recorded once. The V and J genes are TRBV19 and TRBJ2-1; TRBD1 matches at 9 bases. The CDR3 length is 18 residues. Germline CDR1 and CDR2: LNHDA and SQIVND (reference sequence). The junction had 18 bases not matched to a gene; V was cut back by 4 bases and J by 8 bases. CDR3 amino acids: CASSTRLSTGGFAYEQFF. CDR3 sequence (DNA): TGTGCCAGTAGTACTCGACTTTCAACAGGGGGCTTCGCGTATGAGCAGTTCTTC.